A selection of T cell receptor beta chains follows, all from one sample in a study of CD8+ T cells in alopecia areata. Libraries were prepared by immunoSEQ multiplex PCR; TCRdb keeps only in-frame clonotypes and omits some of them. The sample yields some 120,000 clones, around 45% seen once. Specimen: NKG2D-low CD8+ T cells sorted from blood. Source of these receptors: a human donor with alopecia areata. The conserved cysteine and the conserved F or W are not part of the CDR3 here. Some rows mark clone size as missing; the rest say once, few, many or name a class of expanded clone.

size: NA; V: TRBV30; J: TRBJ2-1; CDR3: AWSVHSYNEQF
size: few; V: TRBV9; J: TRBJ2-7; CDR3: ASSVGQSSYEQY
size: NA; V: TRBV5-1; J: TRBJ2-2; CDR3: ASSGGTGELF
size: few; V: TRBV29-1; J: TRBJ2-1; CDR3: SVGRDPITEQF
size: few; V: TRBV28; J: TRBJ2-7; CDR3: ASRGLTGAVHEQY
size: few; V: TRBV29-1; J: TRBJ2-3; CDR3: SVDRGPDTQY
size: NA; V: TRBV30; J: TRBJ1-1; CDR3: AWSGVDSKAF
size: few; V: TRBV19; J: TRBJ1-2; CDR3: ASSIGGGGYT
size: few; V: TRBV28; J: TRBJ2-6; CDR3: ASSSLREAGANVLT
size: NA; V: TRBV4-1; J: TRBJ2-3; CDR3: ASSLRDDTQY
size: NA; V: TRBV5-1; J: TRBJ2-7; CDR3: ASSPLDRSSYEQY
size: NA; V: TRBV6-5; J: TRBJ1-2; CDR3: ASSSGPSYGYT
size: NA; V: TRBV29-1; J: TRBJ2-5; CDR3: SARGGAEETQY
size: NA; V: TRBV5-6; J: TRBJ2-5; CDR3: ASSLDLGAQY
size: few; V: TRBV6-6; J: TRBJ2-1; CDR3: ASSGRGLAGEQF
size: NA; V: TRBV29-1; J: TRBJ1-2; CDR3: SIQDGYYGYT
size: few; V: TRBV29-1; J: TRBJ2-7; CDR3: SVARGMGGEQY
size: NA; V: TRBV30; J: TRBJ2-3; CDR3: ASARVGTQY
size: NA; V: TRBV5-4; J: TRBJ2-7; CDR3: ASSFGPTYEQY
size: NA; V: TRBV29-1; J: TRBJ1-2; CDR3: SVEDRKGKGAIYGYT
size: NA; V: TRBV28; J: TRBJ2-7; CDR3: ASSTRRSYEQY
size: NA; V: TRBV29-1; J: TRBJ1-1; CDR3: SVESDLNTEAF
size: few; V: TRBV28; J: TRBJ2-1; CDR3: ASRISGSSYNEQF
size: few; V: TRBV7-9; J: TRBJ2-7; CDR3: ASSLGTVFSYEQY
size: NA; V: TRBV9; J: TRBJ2-3; CDR3: ASSGTDTDTQY
size: NA; V: TRBV29-1; J: TRBJ2-1; CDR3: SVPLAGEGNEQF
size: few; V: TRBV29-1; J: TRBJ2-1; CDR3: SVRLAGYNEQF
size: few; V: TRBV30; J: TRBJ2-1; CDR3: AWSGGGHYNEQF
size: NA; V: TRBV2; J: TRBJ1-1; CDR3: ASIRDGLNTEAF
size: NA; V: TRBV7-9; J: TRBJ2-7; CDR3: ASSPVLLSYEQY
size: NA; V: TRBV5-1; J: TRBJ2-2; CDR3: ASSLIPGELF
size: NA; V: TRBV5-1; J: TRBJ1-2; CDR3: ASSLMGDPYGYT
size: once; V: TRBV5-6; J: TRBJ1-1; CDR3: ASFLRWNSLGVMNTEAF
size: NA; V: TRBV6-5; J: TRBJ2-2; CDR3: ASSYGVAGELF
size: NA; V: TRBV6-6; J: TRBJ2-5; CDR3: ASSRGGSAVGETQY
size: NA; V: TRBV29-1; J: TRBJ2-3; CDR3: SVESVSTDTQY